This T cell receptor (beta chain) originates from a study of T cells in Graves' hyperthyroidism and ophthalmopathy. Regarding the study as a whole: Prediction of ophthalmopathy progression came a median roughly 6.4 months pre-onset.

At least ten counts were recorded for this clonotype. Antigen specificity is unknown. Amplified TCR beta CDR3 regions derived from RNA transcripts. The HTBI primer set was used in a first-round RT-PCR of the TCR CDR3. TCRdb ran MiXCR on the multiplex PCR reads and lists one entry per CDR3 protein. The table shows around 530,000 distinct CDR3 sequences, with roughly 18% occurring only once. V dropped 3 bases and J dropped 4; count of bases not matched to a gene: 8. The CDR3 loop spans 16 amino acids. CDR1 and CDR2 from the germline V gene are GTSNPN and SVGIG (reference sequence). What was sequenced was blood. This receptor was identified in a woman between 18 and 29 years old with Graves' ophthalmopathy. The chain combines TRBV30 with TRBJ2-2, with 10 bases lining up with TRBD2. CDR3 sequence (DNA): TGTGCCTGGAGACCCTTAGCGGGAGGATTCACCGGGGAGCTGTTTTTT. Amino acids: CAWRPLAGGFTGELFF.